Following are 15 T cell receptor beta chains from one sample sequenced in a study of blood T cell repertoires in COVID-19. Clones were read by immunoSEQ multiplex PCR, and TCRdb kept only the in-frame ones, dropping some. The sample has around 68,000 clones; 85% to 90% are singletons. Specimen: peripheral blood. Every receptor here comes from a man between 45 and 60 years old with acute or convalescent COVID-19.

The chain links TRBV18 to TRBJ1-2; 7 bases match TRBD1. V trimming: 3 bases; J trimming: 5 bases; junction bases outside the gene matches: 3. The CDR3 is 13 amino acids. Per the germline V gene, CDR1 is KGHSH and CDR2 is LQKENI. The CDR3 region is CASSPGTDYGYTF. CDR3 DNA sequence: TGTGCCAGCTCACCCGGGACAGATTATGGCTACACCTTC.

This sequence joins TRBV7-2 and TRBJ2-5; 11 bases match TRBD2. V dropped 3 bases and J dropped 3; count of bases not matched to a gene: 6. The germline V gene encodes CDR1 SGHTA and CDR2 FQGNSA. The CDR3 contains 16 residues. The CDR3 is CASSFPGTSGKETQYF. The CDR3 nucleotides are TGTGCCAGCAGCTTTCCCGGGACTAGCGGTAAAGAGACCCAGTACTTC.

This clone has only one observation. The rearrangement links TRBV24-1 to TRBJ1-2; D is uncertain. The CDR3 sequence is 11 residues long. Trimming removed 9 bases from V and 6 bases from J, with 10 bases in between. Germline CDR1 KGHDR, CDR2 SFDVKD. The CDR3 DNA reads as TGTGCCACCGGGAGCGAGGATGGCTACACCTTC. Amino acids: CATGSEDGYTF.

This clone has a single count. V and J are TRBV7-2 and TRBJ2-1; 13 bases are shared with TRBD2. Germline lookup yields CDR1 SGHTA and CDR2 FQGNSA. This CDR3 has 18 residues. V was pared by 1 base and J by 4 bases, with 7 bases of the junction left unmatched. CDR3 sequence (DNA): TGTGCCAGCAGCTTAGAGGGGACTAGCGGGACCTTATACAATGAGCAGTTCTTC. It yields the protein CASSLEGTSGTLYNEQFF.

The chain carries TRBV5-5 and TRBJ2-2; 12 bases match TRBD2. The CDR3 is made up of 18 amino acids. Germline values: CDR1 SGHKS, CDR2 YYEKEE (reference sequence). J was trimmed by 4 bases and V by 2 bases; bases with no gene match: 9. As DNA, the CDR3 is TGTGCCAGCAGCTTTACCCTAGCGGGAGGGCCGGGCACCGGGGAGCTGTTTTTT. This encodes CASSFTLAGGPGTGELFF.

The chain uses TRBV19 and TRBJ2-1; D remains ambiguous. The V gene's germline CDR1 is LNHDA and CDR2 SQIVND (reference sequence). This CDR3 contains 16 residues. Trimming stripped 6 bases from V and 6 bases from J, with 21 bases between. The CDR3 loop reads CASRSSSTLRSNEQFF. CDR3 bases: TGTGCCAGTAGGAGTAGTTCAACCCTTCGGAGCAATGAGCAGTTCTTC.

This clone was observed at least ten times. The J gene is TRBJ2-5, the V gene TRBV6-1; TRBD2 is a possible D gene (7 bases). This CDR3 has 15 amino acids. From germline, CDR1 is MNHNS and CDR2 SASEGT. V was pared by 0 bases and J by 4 bases, with 12 bases between. Written as DNA, the CDR3 is TGTGCCAGCAGTGAAGCCAAGGGGGGGCTAGAGACCCAGTACTTC. As protein: CASSEAKGGLETQYF.

The chain has TRBV18 and TRBJ2-5; 8 bases are shared with TRBD1. V lost 3 bases, J lost 5 bases, and 8 bases stayed unmatched. Germline V gene data show CDR1 as KGHSH and CDR2 as LQKENI. The CDR3 sequence is 15 residues long. The CDR3 loop is CASSPGQVLGETQYF. DNA for the CDR3: TGTGCCAGCTCACCGGGACAGGTCTTGGGCGAGACCCAGTACTTC.

The chain joins TRBV6-5 to TRBJ1-1; D perhaps matches TRBD1 (6 bases). CDR1 is MNHEY and CDR2 is SVGAGI in the germline V gene. V was clipped by 3 bases and J by 4 bases, with 9 bases between them. There are 13 residues in the CDR3. The CDR3 DNA is TGTGCCAGCAGTTATCAGGACAGCACTGAAGCTTTCTTT. It specifies CASSYQDSTEAFF.

This sequence joins TRBV29-1 and TRBJ2-2, with D possibly TRBD2 on 6 matching bases. The CDR3 contains 15 residues. Germline assignment: CDR1 SQVTM and CDR2 ANQGSEA. The V and J ends lost 2 bases and 5 bases respectively, with 15 bases between them. CDR3 protein: CSVERAGRGTGELFF. The CDR3 DNA reads TGCAGCGTTGAAAGGGCAGGGCGGGGAACCGGGGAGCTGTTTTTT.

V is TRBV5-1 and J is TRBJ1-4, with unresolved D. The CDR3 sequence is 19 residues long. With 2 bases removed from V and 0 bases from J, the gap between germline ends came to 20 bases. From germline, CDR1 is SGHRS and CDR2 YFSETQ. CDR3 residues: CASSFSQQLTGSTNEKLFF. In DNA form, the CDR3 reads TGCGCCAGCAGCTTTTCCCAACAGCTTACCGGCTCAACTAATGAAAAACTGTTTTTT.

This sequence joins TRBV5-5 and TRBJ1-1; D possibly corresponds to TRBD1 (5 bases). Per the germline V gene, CDR1 is SGHKS and CDR2 is YYEKEE (reference sequence). The CDR3 runs 14 residues. V lost 0 bases, J lost 5 bases, and 11 bases lay in between. The CDR3 sequence: CASSLAGGRTEAFF. The CDR3 DNA follows: TGTGCCAGCAGCTTGGCCGGGGGTAGGACTGAAGCTTTCTTT.

This sequence joins TRBV5-6 and TRBJ1-5; possible D gene TRBD1, 6 bases. The CDR3 extends over 13 amino acids. Trimming took 2 bases from V and 9 from J, leaving 12 bases between them. Per the germline V gene, CDR1 is SGHDT and CDR2 is YYEEEE. The CDR3 region is CASSFQGRRPQHF. The DNA of the CDR3 is TGTGCCAGCAGCTTTCAGGGGCGGAGGCCCCAGCATTTT.

The V call is TRBV7-2, the J call TRBJ2-7; TRBD2 aligns across 12 bases. Per the germline V gene, CDR1 is SGHTA and CDR2 is FQGNSA. The junction had 7 bases not matched to a gene; V was cut back by 3 bases and J by 7 bases. There are 15 residues in the CDR3. This chain's CDR3 is CASSFLAGGPGEQYF. In DNA, the CDR3 is TGTGCCAGCAGCTTTCTAGCGGGAGGGCCCGGAGAGCAGTACTTC.

This clone has a count of ten or more. This chain connects TRBV6-5 to TRBJ2-2, with D perhaps TRBD2 (5 bases). Germline-derived CDR1 and CDR2 are MNHEY and SVGAGI. V was pared by 4 bases and J by 6 bases, with 12 bases between. CDR3 length equals 14 residues. The CDR3 spells CASSSGESSGELFF. In DNA form, the CDR3 reads TGTGCCAGCAGTTCCGGGGAATCATCCGGGGAGCTGTTTTTT.